The present T cell receptor (beta chain) was sequenced within a study of CD8+ T cells in alopecia areata. About this clone itself: The junction does not match germline at one end; this may be a read error.

RNA extraction and reverse transcription yielded cDNA as sequencing template. Libraries were prepared by immunoSEQ multiplex PCR; TCRdb keeps only in-frame clonotypes and omits some of them. The sample yields 100,000 to 150,000 clones, around 64% seen once. The TCR comes from a human donor in good health. What was sequenced was CD4+ T cells sorted from blood.

CDR3 nucleotides: TGCGCCAGCAGCTGGCCGGGACAGGGGAATGGAAAACTGTTTTTT. It translates to CASSWPGQGNGKLFF. V is TRBV5-1 and J is TRBJ1-4; TRBD1 agrees at 10 bases. CDR3 length equals 15 residues. CDR1 is SGHRS and CDR2 is YFSETQ in the germline V gene. The whole variable domain, filled in from reference TRBV5-1 and TRBJ1-4, reads KAGVTQTPRYLIKTRGQQVTLSCSPISGHRSVSWYQQTPGQGLQFLFEYFSETQRNKGNFPGRFSGRQFSNSRSEMNVSTLELGDSALYLCASSWPGQGNGKLFFGSGTQLSVL.